A single sample gave rise to the 16 T cell receptor beta chains below, sequenced in a study of T cells expressing NK-cell markers. TCRdb re-called the 5' RACE reads and gives one entry per CDR3 protein, without DNA. Recorded for this sample: 300,000 or so distinct CDR3 sequences. Sequencing was performed on blood T cells: a sorted CD56 or NKG2C T cell subset, CD4+ or CD8+ T cells, or bulk PBMC T cells (not recorded which). The source of these receptors is a woman between 18 and 70 years old in good health.

This chain connects TRBV29-1 to TRBJ1-2; the TCRdb D gene call, TRBD1, has no DNA to confirm it. The CDR3 contains 16 residues. The germline V gene encodes CDR1 SQVTM and CDR2 ANQGSEA. This CDR3 is CSVAFVIGQPRDGYTF.

This rearrangement joins TRBV20-1 to TRBJ2-1; the D call from TCRdb, TRBD1, cannot be confirmed without DNA. This CDR3 is 12 amino acids long. Germline assignment: CDR1 DFQATT and CDR2 SNEGSKA (reference sequence). The CDR3 region is CSARQADNEQFF.

The chain carries TRBV20-1 and TRBJ2-5; TCRdb gives TRBD2 as the D gene, but with no DNA this cannot be confirmed. Per germline, CDR1 DFQATT and CDR2 SNEGSKA (reference sequence). This CDR3 is 13 amino acids long. The chain's CDR3 is CSERGTSGETQYF.

The V call is TRBV5-1, the J call TRBJ2-5. The germline CDR1 and CDR2 sequences are SGHRS and YFSETQ. The CDR3 runs to 13 residues. CDR3 amino acids: CASSSPAQETQYF.

This rearrangement joins TRBV5-5 to TRBJ2-2; TCRdb's assignment of TRBD1 cannot be checked, as there is no DNA. Germline CDR1 reads SGHKS; CDR2 reads YYEKEE (reference sequence). This CDR3 is built from 15 residues. CDR3: CASSPRLRDTGELFF.

This sequence joins TRBV5-1 and TRBJ2-3; no DNA is available, so the TRBD2 call from TCRdb remains unchecked. From germline, CDR1 is SGHRS and CDR2 YFSETQ. The CDR3 is 15 residues long. CDR3 residues: CASSGSSGSTDTQYF.

This sequence joins TRBV30 and TRBJ1-6. The CDR3 is 14 amino acids. The germline V gene has CDR1 GTSNPN and CDR2 SVGIG (reference sequence). The CDR3 sequence: CACQTSSYNSPLHF.

The gene calls are TRBV5-4 and TRBJ2-3; TCRdb lists TRBD2, though no DNA is available to test this call. This CDR3 is 16 amino acids long. CDR1 SGHNT and CDR2 YYREEE come from the germline V gene (reference sequence). This CDR3 reads CASSFQAGGSTDTQYF.

The rearrangement joins TRBV12-3 or TRBV12-4 to TRBJ1-4; TCRdb selects TRBD1, and the lack of DNA leaves this call unchecked. This CDR3 spans 14 amino acids. This CDR3 reads CASSQGRGFGKLFF.

The chain joins TRBV9 to TRBJ1-3. The CDR3 length is 12 residues. From germline, CDR1 is SGDLS and CDR2 YYNGEE. CDR3 residues: CASSVSGNTIYF.

The chain recombines TRBV12-3 or TRBV12-4 with TRBJ1-2. CDR3 length: 13 amino acids. CDR3: CASSFGFLGGYTF.

J is TRBJ2-5 and V is TRBV19; there is no DNA to check the TCRdb D call of TRBD1. Germline-derived CDR1 and CDR2 are LNHDA and SQIVND (reference sequence). The length of the CDR3 is 15 residues. CDR3 region: CASSIWVTGQETQYF.

The V and J genes are TRBV29-1 and TRBJ1-1. CDR3 length equals 13 residues. Germline values: CDR1 SQVTM, CDR2 ANQGSEA. Here the CDR3 reads CSVGGVGGTEAFF.

This chain uses TRBV29-1 with TRBJ2-1; TCRdb indicates TRBD1, and absent DNA this call remains unverified. This CDR3 is built from 13 residues. Germline CDR1 reads SQVTM; CDR2 reads ANQGSEA. The CDR3 spells CSVEPGQGNEQFF.

V is TRBV19 and J is TRBJ1-5. The CDR3 is made up of 13 amino acids. CDR1 and CDR2 from the germline V gene are LNHDA and SQIVND (reference sequence). The CDR3 loop is CASSTQHRQPQHF. Full variable domain (outside the CDR3, taken from reference TRBV19 and TRBJ1-5): DGGITQSPKYLFRKEGQNVTLSCEQNLNHDAMYWYRQDPGQGLRLIYYSQIVNDFQKGDIAEGYSVSREKKESFPLTVTSAQKNPTAFYLCASSTQHRQPQHFGDGTRLSIL.

This rearrangement joins TRBV7-8 to TRBJ2-3. In germline, CDR1 is SGHVS, CDR2 FQNEAQ. The CDR3 is made up of 14 amino acids. The CDR3 here is CASSLMLKTDTQYF. The variable domain in full, with the rest retrieved from reference TRBV7-8 and TRBJ2-3, is GAGVSQSPRYKVAKRGQDVALRCDPISGHVSLFWYQQALGQGPEFLTYFQNEAQLDKSGLPSDRFFAERPEGSVSTLKIQRTQQEDSAVYLCASSLMLKTDTQYFGPGTRLTVL.